The 3 T cell receptor beta chains below all came from one sample that was sequenced in a study of blood T cell repertoires in COVID-19. The method was immunoSEQ multiplex PCR; TCRdb's version includes in-frame clones alone and lacks a portion of them. The table has some 90,000 clones, 75% to 85% seen once; the top ten hold over 9%. Sample: peripheral blood. The receptors shown here come from a woman in her seventies with acute or convalescent COVID-19.

The chain couples TRBV5-8 to TRBJ2-7, with D perhaps matching TRBD2 (6 bases). Deletions cut 5 bases from V and 0 bases from J, with 12 bases between. CDR3 length: 14 amino acids. Germline V gene sequence: CDR1 SGHTS, CDR2 YDEGEE. The CDR3 region is CASRSRRGSYEQYF. In DNA form, the CDR3 reads TGTGCCAGCAGGTCCAGGAGGGGCTCCTACGAGCAGTACTTC.

The chain links TRBV25-1 to TRBJ2-2, with D perhaps matching TRBD1 (6 bases). CDR1 and CDR2 (germline): MGHDK, SYGVNS. CDR3 length: 14 residues. V gave up 8 bases and J gave up 7 bases, with 17 bases separating them. The CDR3 DNA is TGTGCCAGCGCTAAAATCAGGGGAAGCGGGGAGCTGTTTTTT. Residues: CASAKIRGSGELFF.

V usage is TRBV7-8 and J usage is TRBJ2-7; D possibly corresponds to TRBD1 (6 bases). Germline loops: CDR1 SGHVS, CDR2 FQNEAQ. The CDR3 covers 14 residues. Trimming cost V 3 bases and J 7 bases, with 16 bases left between them. The CDR3 here is CASSLDSSSGEQYF. The CDR3 coding sequence is TGTGCCAGCAGCTTGGACAGCTCCTCCGGGGAGCAGTACTTC.